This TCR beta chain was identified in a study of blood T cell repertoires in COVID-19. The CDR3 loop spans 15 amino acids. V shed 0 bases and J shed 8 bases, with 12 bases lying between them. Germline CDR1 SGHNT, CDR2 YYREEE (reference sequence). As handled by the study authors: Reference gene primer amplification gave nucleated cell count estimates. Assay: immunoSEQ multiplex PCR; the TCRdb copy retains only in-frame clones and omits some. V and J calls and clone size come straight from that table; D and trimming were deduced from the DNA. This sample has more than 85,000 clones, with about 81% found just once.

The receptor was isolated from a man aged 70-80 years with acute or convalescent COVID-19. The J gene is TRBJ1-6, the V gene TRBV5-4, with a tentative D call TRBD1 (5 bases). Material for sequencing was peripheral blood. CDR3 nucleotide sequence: TGTGCCAGCAGCTTGGTGGGGCGCCGGGATTCACCCCTCCACTTT. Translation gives CASSLVGRRDSPLHF.